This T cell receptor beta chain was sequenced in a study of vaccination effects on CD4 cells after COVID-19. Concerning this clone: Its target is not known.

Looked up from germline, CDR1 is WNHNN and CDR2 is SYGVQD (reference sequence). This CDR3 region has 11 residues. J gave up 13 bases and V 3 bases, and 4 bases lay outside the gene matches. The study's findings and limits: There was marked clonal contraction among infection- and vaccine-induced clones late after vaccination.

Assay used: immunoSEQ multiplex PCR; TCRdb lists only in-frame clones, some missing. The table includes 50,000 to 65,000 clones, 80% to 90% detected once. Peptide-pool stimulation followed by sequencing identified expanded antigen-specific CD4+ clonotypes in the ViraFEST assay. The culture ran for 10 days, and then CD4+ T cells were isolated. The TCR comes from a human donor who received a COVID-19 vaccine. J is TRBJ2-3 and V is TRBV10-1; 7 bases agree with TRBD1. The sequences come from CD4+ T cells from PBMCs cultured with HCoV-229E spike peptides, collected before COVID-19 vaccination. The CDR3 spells CASSDGQGEYF. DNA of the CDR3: TGCGCCAGCAGTGATGGGCAGGGGGAGTATTTT.